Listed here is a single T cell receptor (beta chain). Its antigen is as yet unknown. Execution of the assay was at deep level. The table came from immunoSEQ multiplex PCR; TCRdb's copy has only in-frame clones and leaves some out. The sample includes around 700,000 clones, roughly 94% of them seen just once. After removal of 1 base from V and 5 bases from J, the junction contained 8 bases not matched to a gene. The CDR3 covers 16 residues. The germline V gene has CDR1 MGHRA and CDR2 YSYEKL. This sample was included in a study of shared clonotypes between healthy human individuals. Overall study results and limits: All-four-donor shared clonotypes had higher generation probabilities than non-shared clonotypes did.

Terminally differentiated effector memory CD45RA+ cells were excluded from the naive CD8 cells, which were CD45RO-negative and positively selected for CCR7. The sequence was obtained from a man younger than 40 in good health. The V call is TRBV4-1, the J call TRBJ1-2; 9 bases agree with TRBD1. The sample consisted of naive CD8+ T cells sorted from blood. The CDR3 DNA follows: TGCGCCAGCAGCCAAGGGTCCGGGACAGGGCCTTATGGCTACACCTTC. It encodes CASSQGSGTGPYGYTF.